This T cell receptor (beta chain) was observed in a study of beta chain features in type 1 diabetes. Study at large: In age, gender and cell yields, patients were similar to healthy donors.

The entirety of the isolated RNA underwent reverse transcription, so expressed TCRB transcripts were sequenced. Generated by immunoSEQ multiplex PCR, the TCRdb table keeps only in-frame clones and is missing some. The sample consists of 400,000 to 500,000 clones, approximately 14% of them appearing once. Findings and caveats of the study: The similarity of naive, central memory and Treg TCRB repertoires appeared greater among patients than among healthy donors. The question left open here concerned HLA type influencing TCRB rearrangement.

As for this clone: Its specificity is not known. Other DNA sequences of this sample code for an identical CDR3.

The authors sorted CD4+ naive, central memory, regulatory and stem cell-like memory cells via CD45RO/CCR7/CD25/CD127/CD95/CD27. Input material: naive CD4+ T cells from blood. This receptor was obtained from a man aged 25-45 years in good health.

In DNA form, the CDR3 reads TGTGCCAGCAGCTCGGGACAGGGGAACACCGGGGAGCTGTTTTTT. Its translation is CASSSGQGNTGELFF. This chain uses TRBV7-9 with TRBJ2-2; 9 bases are shared with TRBD1. The CDR3 consists of 15 residues. Looked up from germline, CDR1 is SEHNR and CDR2 is FQNEAQ (reference sequence). V shed 4 bases and J 1 base; nucleotides not matched to a gene: 1.